This TCR beta chain was sequenced for a study of blood T cell repertoires in COVID-19. At the level of the study: Acute and convalescent COVID-19 samples came from the United States, Italy and Spain. PBMCs, B-cell-depleted T cells, or T cells provided the cDNA or gDNA that made up the material.

CDR3 length: 13 residues. CDR1 and CDR2 (germline): GTSNPN, SVGIG (reference sequence). Trimming removed 3 bases at V and 1 base at J, with 7 bases between. This clone was counted a few times. TCRdb keeps only in-frame clones here, not all; method: immunoSEQ multiplex PCR. The repertoire holds tens of thousands of clones, roughly two thirds seen once, with roughly a sixth in the top ten. This rearrangement joins TRBV30 to TRBJ1-5; a possible D gene is TRBD1 (5 bases). Sequenced material: peripheral blood. This TCR was sampled from a human donor in a cohort sampled during active COVID-19. The CDR3 DNA sequence: TGTGCCTGGAGCGGACAAAGCAATCAGCCCCAGCATTTT. Encoded protein: CAWSGQSNQPQHF.